This T cell receptor (beta chain) was identified in a study of cytomegalovirus exposure and HLA in healthy donors. This clone was observed a single time. As yet, its antigen is unknown. Whole-study results and caveats: When a later analysis was performed, an Asian-associated ancestry cluster reportedly had fewer N-insertions than the approximately 600-donor mean.

PCR used 60 Vbeta primers and 13 Jbeta primers. Clones were read by immunoSEQ multiplex PCR, and TCRdb kept only the in-frame ones, dropping some. The table has about 140,000 clones, 70% to 80% seen once. This CDR3 is built from 13 residues. V shed 4 bases and J shed 5 bases, with 9 bases lying between them. CDR1 SGHRS and CDR2 YFSETQ come from the germline V gene. Sequencing was done on a sample of PBMCs. The J gene is TRBJ2-2, the V gene TRBV5-1, with D possibly being TRBD2 (5 bases). The TCR comes from a woman between 45 and 60 years old in good health and CMV-seropositive. CDR3 nucleotide sequence: TGCGCCAGCAGCCCACGGGGTACCGGGGAGCTGTTTTTT. It yields the protein CASSPRGTGELFF.